One TCR beta chain is described in this entry. The data are from a study of T cell changes during pregnancy in multiple sclerosis. The CDR3 runs to 13 residues. The V gene lost 2 bases and the J gene lost 4 bases, with 8 bases spanning the gap. Germline V gene lookup returns CDR1 PRHDT and CDR2 FYEKMQ (reference sequence). Data came from immunoSEQ multiplex PCR; TCRdb stores just in-frame clones and leaves some out. This sample has approximately 60,000 clones, with approximately 94% found just once. This specimen was CD8+ T cells from peripheral blood mononuclear cells, taken in the third trimester of pregnancy. The receptor comes from a female donor with multiple sclerosis, enrolled in a pregnancy study. The chain links TRBV13 to TRBJ2-5; D gene ambiguous. Here the CDR3 DNA reads TGTGCCAGCAGCTTATACAGTGGAGAGACCCAGTACTTC. It is translated as CASSLYSGETQYF.